The 26 T cell receptor beta chains presented below share a single source sample, sequenced in a study of neurological immune-mediated disorders. In TCRdb, the 5' RACE reads were re-called with MiXCR into one record per CDR3 protein. The sample lists 64,000 or so distinct CDR3 sequences, roughly 10% seen once, with 8.5% to 10% in the top ten. Time point noted: longitudinal time-point 1 (baseline). Material: PBMCs. These receptors came from a man aged 25 to 45 in good health.

This clonotype was counted many times. Germline and junction disagree at one end, which may indicate a read error. This sequence joins TRBV15 and TRBJ2-6; D gene ambiguous. The CDR3 contains 14 residues. The germline gives CDR1 LNHNV, CDR2 YYDKDF (reference sequence). The CDR3 loop reads CATSGDSGANVLTF. CDR3 in DNA: TGTGCCACCAGCGGAGACTCTGGGGCCAACGTCCTGACTTTC.

Points on this clonotype: One end of the junction is discordant with germline, which a read error may explain. The chain carries TRBV5-1 and TRBJ2-7, with 10 bases aligning to TRBD2. Germline V gives CDR1 SGHRS, CDR2 YFSETQ. The CDR3 is 16 residues long. CDR3 nucleotide sequence: TGCGCCAGCAGCTTGAACCTAGCGGGAGACACCGGGGAGCTGTACTTC. Translation gives CASSLNLAGDTGELYF.

At least ten counts were recorded for this clonotype. The DNA for the CDR3 is TGCGCCAGCGGGACGGCAGCGGGAGTCTCGAATACGCAGTATTTT. Amino acid sequence: CASGTAAGVSNTQYF. The rearrangement joins TRBV5-1 to TRBJ2-3; 8 bases agree with TRBD2. J gave up 7 bases and V 7 bases, and 14 bases lay outside the gene matches. Per the germline V gene, CDR1 is SGHRS and CDR2 is YFSETQ. The CDR3 runs 15 residues.

This clonotype was seen at least ten times. The chain uses TRBV28 and TRBJ2-1; 7 bases align to TRBD1. Germline loops: CDR1 MDHEN, CDR2 SYDVKM. This CDR3 contains 14 residues. Trimming took 3 bases from V and 5 from J; bases not matched to a gene: 4. The CDR3 DNA sequence: TGTGCCAGCAGTTTGGACAGGCGACACAATGAGCAGTTCTTC. As protein: CASSLDRRHNEQFF.

This clonotype showed up many times. This chain joins TRBV5-1 and TRBJ2-3; the match to TRBD1 covers 8 bases. V shed 4 bases, J shed 3 bases, and the junction held 4 bases outside the gene matches. Germline-derived CDR1 and CDR2 are SGHRS and YFSETQ. The CDR3 consists of 14 residues. CDR3 DNA sequence: TGCGCCAGCAGCGCCCGACAGGGGACAGATACGCAGTATTTT. Translating gives CASSARQGTDTQYF. Variable domain in full (rest from reference TRBV5-1 and TRBJ2-3): KAGVTQTPRYLIKTRGQQVTLSCSPISGHRSVSWYQQTPGQGLQFLFEYFSETQRNKGNFPGRFSGRQFSNSRSEMNVSTLELGDSALYLCASSARQGTDTQYFGPGTRLTVL.

This clonotype was counted at least ten times. The gene calls are TRBV7-9 and TRBJ2-1; 10 bases align to TRBD1. The CDR3 is made up of 16 amino acids. Losses at the gene ends were 5 bases for V and 10 bases for J; bases not matched to a gene: 14. In germline, CDR1 is SEHNR, CDR2 FQNEAQ (reference sequence). The CDR3 DNA reads as TGTGCCAGCAGCCCTCGACAGGGGGCCTTATTCCAGGAGCAGTTCTTC. Residues: CASSPRQGALFQEQFF.

The sample holds many counts of this clonotype. The chain combines TRBV7-9 with TRBJ2-7, with unresolved D. V lost 1 base, J lost 2 bases, and 9 bases lay in between. From germline, CDR1 is SEHNR and CDR2 FQNEAQ (reference sequence). The CDR3 length is 14 residues. The CDR3: CASSLGSAAYEQYF. The CDR3 DNA is TGTGCCAGCAGCTTAGGTTCAGCAGCCTACGAGCAGTACTTC.

In nucleotides, the CDR3 is TGTGCCAGCAGTTCGGGGCTGAGGGAGACCCAGTACTTC. Its protein product is CASSSGLRETQYF. V and J are TRBV28 and TRBJ2-5; perhaps D is TRBD1 or TRBD2 (5 bases each). The ends were cut back, 4 bases at V and 5 bases at J, with 11 bases in the middle. Per the germline V gene, CDR1 is MDHEN and CDR2 is SYDVKM. The CDR3 is 13 amino acids.

This clonotype was found many times. A junction end diverges from the germline sequence, so it may reflect a read error. The chain employs TRBV7-7 and TRBJ2-5, with D possibly matching TRBD2 (5 bases). CDR1 and CDR2 (germline): SSHAT, FNYEAQ (reference sequence). This CDR3 spans 14 amino acids. The CDR3 loop reads CASSLGGYQETQYF. The CDR3 region has the DNA TGCGCCAGCAGCTTGGGCGGGTACCAAGAGACCCAGTACTTC.

This clonotype was observed at least ten times. The rearrangement links TRBV20-1 to TRBJ1-6; no reliable D call. Trimming took 7 bases from V and 9 from J, leaving 7 bases between them. The CDR3 is 10 amino acids. Germline V gene lookup returns CDR1 DFQATT and CDR2 SNEGSKA (reference sequence). Here the CDR3 reads CSVSGSPLHF. The CDR3 DNA follows: TGCAGTGTATCTGGTTCACCCCTCCACTTT.

This clonotype was recorded a few times. The chain uses TRBV11-2 and TRBJ1-4, with D unclear. The CDR3 loop spans 15 amino acids. The V end was cut by 2 bases, the J end by 3 bases, with 10 bases between. Per the germline V gene, CDR1 is SGHAT and CDR2 is FQNNGV. The CDR3 region is CASSLMGGANEKLFF. Written as DNA, the CDR3 is TGTGCCAGCAGCTTAATGGGTGGGGCTAATGAAAAACTGTTTTTT.

The rearrangement uses TRBV7-2 and TRBJ2-1, with 14 bases matching TRBD2. This CDR3 spans 16 amino acids. Germline V gene data show CDR1 as SGHTA and CDR2 as FQGNSA. The junction had 4 bases not matched to a gene; V was cut back by 5 bases and J by 4 bases. The CDR3 protein is CASSIWTSGGYNEQFF. The DNA for the CDR3 is TGTGCCAGCAGCATTTGGACTAGCGGGGGGTACAATGAGCAGTTCTTC. Full variable domain (outside the CDR3, taken from reference TRBV7-2 and TRBJ2-1): GAGVSQSPSNKVTEKGKDVELRCDPISGHTALYWYRQSLGQGLEFLIYFQGNSAPDKSGLPSDRFSAERTGGSVSTLTIQRTQQEDSAVYLCASSIWTSGGYNEQFFGPGTRLTVL.

There are many counts of this clonotype. The J gene is TRBJ1-1, the V gene TRBV19; possible D gene TRBD1, 5 bases. The CDR3 length is 13 residues. CDR1 is LNHDA and CDR2 is SQIVND in the germline V gene (reference sequence). Between the trimmed V and J ends, which lost 5 bases and 1 base, there was a span of 8 bases. The DNA of the CDR3 is TGTGCCAGTAGTGTTACAGGGAACACTGAAGCTTTCTTT. It is translated as CASSVTGNTEAFF.

This clonotype was observed at least ten times. The chain joins TRBV25-1 to TRBJ2-1; D possibly matches TRBD1 or TRBD2 (7 bases each). V was pared by 10 bases and J by 3 bases, with 19 bases between. From germline, CDR1 is MGHDK and CDR2 SYGVNS. This CDR3 contains 15 residues. The CDR3 sequence is CATKGQRGFYNEQFF. CDR3 nucleotide sequence: TGTGCCACTAAGGGACAGCGGGGTTTCTACAATGAGCAGTTCTTC.

The chain employs TRBV5-1 and TRBJ2-2; 12 nucleotides match TRBD1. The CDR3 consists of 19 residues. J gave up 0 bases and V 4 bases, and 10 bases lay outside the gene matches. Germline values: CDR1 SGHRS, CDR2 YFSETQ. This chain's CDR3 is CASSLRPGQGASNTGELFF. Here the CDR3 DNA reads TGCGCCAGCAGCCTAAGACCGGGACAGGGGGCCTCGAACACCGGGGAGCTGTTTTTT. The entire variable domain, with the rest obtained from reference TRBV5-1 and TRBJ2-2, is as follows: KAGVTQTPRYLIKTRGQQVTLSCSPISGHRSVSWYQQTPGQGLQFLFEYFSETQRNKGNFPGRFSGRQFSNSRSEMNVSTLELGDSALYLCASSLRPGQGASNTGELFFGEGSRLTVL.

This clonotype was observed many times. The chain links TRBV5-1 to TRBJ2-2, with 9 nucleotides matching TRBD2. Germline V lookup: CDR1 SGHRS, CDR2 YFSETQ. This CDR3 is 16 amino acids long. V dropped 0 bases and J dropped 4; count of bases not matched to a gene: 4. This chain's CDR3 is CASSLALREGTGELFF. CDR3 DNA: TGCGCCAGCAGCTTGGCCTTGCGGGAGGGCACCGGGGAGCTGTTTTTT.

This clonotype was counted at least ten times. The chain links TRBV10-3 to TRBJ2-5; TRBD1 agrees at 11 bases. V dropped 6 bases and J dropped 5; count of bases not matched to a gene: 11. The length of the CDR3 is 16 residues. Per germline, CDR1 ENHRY and CDR2 SYGVKD. The CDR3 loop reads CAIRISGQGDVETQYF. The CDR3, as DNA: TGTGCCATCAGGATTTCGGGACAGGGGGATGTGGAGACCCAGTACTTC.

This clonotype occurred a few times. This may arise from a read error, as a much more abundant clone is one base away. The chain has TRBV20-1 and TRBJ1-5, with a tentative D call TRBD2 (6 bases). The J call is uncertain, as TRBJ2-3 better fits the DNA end. Germline V gives CDR1 DFQATT, CDR2 SNEGSKA (reference sequence). The CDR3 has 14 residues. CDR3 coding DNA: TGCAGTGCTAGAGATGCTGGGGAGGCACAGCCCCAGTATTTT. This gives the protein CSARDAGEAQPQYF.

Ten or more counts support this clonotype. The rearrangement uses TRBV6-4 and TRBJ2-1, with no clear D. Germline assignment: CDR1 MRHNA and CDR2 SNTAGT. Trimming cost V 5 bases and J 3 bases, with 8 bases left between them. The CDR3 extends over 13 amino acids. The CDR3 here is CASSRGFYNEQFF. Written as DNA, the CDR3 is TGTGCCAGCAGTCGAGGCTTCTACAATGAGCAGTTCTTC.

This clonotype has just a few counts. V is TRBV7-2 and J is TRBJ2-7, with 14 bases aligning to TRBD2. Germline loops: CDR1 SGHTA, CDR2 FQGNSA. The CDR3 runs 16 residues. J lost 3 bases, V lost 4 bases, and 5 bases had no gene match. The CDR3 here is CASSSRTSGRRYEQYF. CDR3 in DNA: TGTGCCAGCAGCTCCCGGACTAGCGGGAGGCGCTACGAGCAGTACTTC.

The sample holds many counts of this clonotype. The CDR3 sequence is CASGRLADYEQYF. The CDR3 coding sequence is TGTGCCAGCGGCCGTCTAGCGGACTACGAGCAGTACTTC. V and J are TRBV27 and TRBJ2-7; 7 positions match TRBD2. The V and J ends lost 8 bases and 3 bases, in that order; junction bases with no gene match: 7. The CDR3 consists of 13 residues. Looked up from germline, CDR1 is MNHEY and CDR2 is SMNVEV (reference sequence).

This clonotype was detected many times. This chain connects TRBV6-6 to TRBJ2-6; D uncertain. The V end lost 7 bases, the J end lost 0 bases, and 10 bases lay between the germline ends. Per germline, CDR1 MNHNY and CDR2 SVGAGI (reference sequence). This CDR3 region has 15 residues. The CDR3 region has the DNA TGTGCCAGCAAAGGGCGGTCCTCTGGGGCCAACGTCCTGACTTTC. Translating gives CASKGRSSGANVLTF.

This clonotype occurred a few times. In DNA, the CDR3 is TGTGCCAGCAGTTACAACACCGGGGAGCTGTTTTTT. It yields the protein CASSYNTGELFF. The chain carries TRBV6-5 and TRBJ2-2; D gene uncertain. Trimming stripped 2 bases from V and 2 bases from J, with 0 bases between. CDR1 is MNHEY and CDR2 is SVGAGI in the germline V gene. This CDR3 is built from 12 residues.

In this sample, this clonotype turned up a few times. This chain uses TRBV10-3 with TRBJ1-5, with TRBD1 matching over 8 bases. The trim removed 7 bases at V and 6 bases at J, leaving 8 bases unmatched. This CDR3 is built from 14 residues. CDR1 ENHRY and CDR2 SYGVKD come from the germline V gene. The CDR3 bases are TGTGCCATCAACGGACAGGGACCAGGTCAGCCCCAGCATTTT. It specifies CAINGQGPGQPQHF.

At least ten counts were recorded for this clonotype. The V gene is TRBV29-1, the J gene TRBJ2-3; 8 nucleotides match TRBD2. The CDR3 runs 13 residues. CDR1 SQVTM and CDR2 ANQGSEA come from the germline V gene. V shed 7 bases, J shed 5 bases, and the junction held 8 bases outside the gene matches. CDR3 loop: CSGGLAWGDTQYF. CDR3 coding DNA: TGCAGCGGTGGACTAGCTTGGGGAGATACGCAGTATTTT.

At least ten counts were recorded for this clonotype. This chain links TRBV20-1 with TRBJ2-3; TRBD2 aligns across 8 bases. Unmatched junction bases numbered 4, after V lost 5 bases and J lost 0 bases. CDR3 length equals 14 residues. CDR1 and CDR2 (germline): DFQATT, SNEGSKA (reference sequence). The CDR3 reads CSASPSGSTDTQYF. CDR3 bases: TGCAGTGCTTCTCCTAGCGGGAGCACAGATACGCAGTATTTT.